A single sample is the source of the 30 T cell receptor beta chains below, sequenced in a study of blood T cell repertoires in COVID-19. Produced via immunoSEQ multiplex PCR; TCRdb's table is partial and in-frame only. The sample has tens of thousands of clones; roughly 76% are singletons. The sequenced sample was peripheral blood. These TCRs come from a human donor in a cohort sampled during active COVID-19.

The rearrangement uses TRBV9 and TRBJ2-1, with 11 bases aligning to TRBD1. Germline V CDR1 and CDR2: SGDLS, YYNGEE. This CDR3 spans 13 amino acids. Unmatched junction bases numbered 4, after V lost 7 bases and J lost 7 bases. CDR3 DNA: TGTGCCAGCGTGGGACAGGGGGGAAATGAGCAGTTCTTC. Translating it yields CASVGQGGNEQFF.

There are many counts of this clone. The CDR3 here is CASSLVGANYGYTF. The CDR3 nucleotides read TGTGCCAGTAGTCTGGTCGGAGCTAACTATGGCTACACCTTC. The genes are TRBV19 and TRBJ1-2; the D is unclear. Germline V gene lookup returns CDR1 LNHDA and CDR2 SQIVND (reference sequence). The CDR3 consists of 14 residues. Trimming removed 5 bases at V and 0 bases at J, with 10 bases between.

The chain combines TRBV5-1 with TRBJ2-3, with 12 bases fitting TRBD2. V was pared by 4 bases and J by 6 bases, with 3 bases of the junction left unmatched. Germline CDR1 is SGHRS and CDR2 is YFSETQ. This CDR3 is built from 14 residues. The CDR3 sequence: CASSPGTSGDTQYF. CDR3 sequence (DNA): TGCGCCAGCAGCCCCGGGACTAGCGGGGATACGCAGTATTTT.

The V call is TRBV10-2, the J call TRBJ2-5; 9 nucleotides agree with TRBD2. J lost 4 bases, V lost 2 bases, and 2 bases had no gene match. The germline V gene has CDR1 WSHSY and CDR2 SAAADI. CDR3 length: 14 residues. The CDR3 region has the DNA TGCGCCAGCAGTGAGGCTAGCGGGGTAGAGACCCAGTACTTC. Translation: CASSEASGVETQYF.

The chain has TRBV7-9 and TRBJ2-5; D not certain. The CDR3 consists of 13 residues. Germline CDR1 SEHNR, CDR2 FQNEAQ (reference sequence). Deletions cut 5 bases from V and 5 bases from J, with 12 bases between. CDR3 DNA sequence: TGTGCCAGCAGCCTGGAGCCTCGGGAGACCCAGTACTTC. It is translated as CASSLEPRETQYF. Full variable domain (remainder filled in from reference TRBV7-9 and TRBJ2-5): DTGVSQNPRHKITKRGQNVTFRCDPISEHNRLYWYRQTLGQGPEFLTYFQNEAQLEKSRLLSDRFSAERPKGSFSTLEIQRTEQGDSAMYLCASSLEPRETQYFGPGTRLLVL.

The chain recombines TRBV10-3 with TRBJ2-1; 10 bases line up with TRBD1. Germline trimming cut 7 bases from V and 8 bases from J; bases unmatched to any gene: 8. This CDR3 has 14 amino acids. The germline V gene encodes CDR1 ENHRY and CDR2 SYGVKD. In DNA form, the CDR3 reads TGTGCCATCAAGAGACAGGGGGCGGGGGATGAGCAGTTCTTC. Its translation is CAIKRQGAGDEQFF.

The chain joins TRBV3-1 (or the pseudogene TRBV3-2) to TRBJ2-3; 9 bases agree with TRBD1. This CDR3 spans 13 amino acids. Germline CDR1 is LGHDT and CDR2 is YNNKEL (reference sequence). V shed 6 bases, J shed 3 bases, and the junction held 1 base outside the gene matches. The CDR3 protein is CASRGQGTDTQYF. CDR3 nucleotide sequence: TGTGCCAGCAGAGGACAGGGGACAGATACGCAGTATTTT.

The rearrangement uses TRBV6-5 and TRBJ1-1; D perhaps matches TRBD1 (6 bases). Germline V CDR1 and CDR2: MNHEY, SVGAGI. The CDR3 runs to 13 residues. Trimming pared 7 bases from V and 2 bases from J, leaving 11 bases between. CDR3 DNA: TGTGCCAGCACCAAGGGGGTCAACACTGAAGCTTTCTTT. Its protein product is CASTKGVNTEAFF.

The chain recombines TRBV28 with TRBJ1-5; 8 nucleotides line up with TRBD1. This CDR3 has 16 residues. Germline V lookup: CDR1 MDHEN, CDR2 SYDVKM. Trimming took 6 bases from V and 2 from J; bases not matched to a gene: 9. The CDR3 reads CASSPPTGEGNQPQHF. The CDR3 DNA is TGTGCCAGCAGCCCCCCGACAGGGGAGGGCAATCAGCCCCAGCATTTT.

The chain carries TRBV30 and TRBJ2-5, with 11 nucleotides matching TRBD2. This CDR3 is 15 amino acids long. CDR1 GTSNPN and CDR2 SVGIG come from the germline V gene (reference sequence). V dropped 0 bases and J dropped 4; count of bases not matched to a gene: 4. The CDR3 DNA reads TGTGCCTGGAGTGTTAGCGGGGGGGCCGCAGAGACCCAGTACTTC. It is translated as CAWSVSGGAAETQYF.

CDR3 in DNA: TGTGCCAGCAGTTACACGGGGGGGAGCACCGGGGAGCTGTTTTTT. Protein: CASSYTGGSTGELFF. The genes are TRBV6-6 and TRBJ2-2, with 8 bases matching TRBD2. V dropped 2 bases and J dropped 4; count of bases not matched to a gene: 3. This CDR3 region has 15 residues. Per germline, CDR1 MNHNY and CDR2 SVGAGI (reference sequence).

J is TRBJ2-3 and V is TRBV7-3, with D hard to call. The CDR3 runs 14 residues. With 4 bases removed from V and 5 bases from J, the gap between germline ends came to 13 bases. Per the germline V gene, CDR1 is SGHTA and CDR2 is FQGTGA. This chain's CDR3 is CASSSGSGVDTQYF. The DNA of the CDR3 is TGTGCCAGCAGCTCCGGGTCCGGAGTAGATACGCAGTATTTT.

V usage is TRBV5-4 and J usage is TRBJ2-2; TRBD2 matches 13 bases. Germline CDR1 is SGHNT and CDR2 is YYREEE (reference sequence). The CDR3 runs 17 residues. Trimming cost V 4 bases and J 0 bases; bases outside gene matches: 3. CDR3 bases: TGTGCCAGCAGCCCGACTAGCGGGGGGCCGAACACCGGGGAGCTGTTTTTT. As protein: CASSPTSGGPNTGELFF.

The chain uses TRBV12-5 and TRBJ2-5; possibly TRBD1 for D (6 bases). V lost 6 bases and J lost 0, with 14 bases in between. Germline V gene sequence: CDR1 LGHNT, CDR2 FRNRAP. The CDR3 consists of 15 residues. CDR3 coding DNA: TGTGCTAGTGGGTATCACACAGGGAACCAAGAGACCCAGTACTTC. Translation: CASGYHTGNQETQYF.

This clone was counted only a few times. The J gene is TRBJ1-1, the V gene TRBV3-1 (or the pseudogene TRBV3-2), with TRBD1 identical over 8 bases. V gave up 1 base and J gave up 10 bases; unmatched junction bases: 2. The V gene's germline CDR1 is LGHDT and CDR2 YNNKEL (reference sequence). There are 12 residues in the CDR3. The CDR3 DNA is TGTGCCAGCAGCCAAGGAGGACAGGGAGCTTTCTTT. Its protein product is CASSQGGQGAFF.

The chain links TRBV7-2 to TRBJ2-5; D gene unclear. In germline, CDR1 is SGHTA, CDR2 FQGNSA. V lost 5 bases to trimming and J lost 4 bases, with 20 bases between them. The CDR3 is 16 amino acids. DNA of the CDR3: TGTGCCAGCAGCAAACCTTCGACTGACGTCTTAGAGACCCAGTACTTC. It encodes CASSKPSTDVLETQYF.

The rearrangement uses TRBV9 and TRBJ2-1; 8 bases align to TRBD1. The germline V gene has CDR1 SGDLS and CDR2 YYNGEE. Trimming took 3 bases from V and 9 from J; bases not matched to a gene: 8. The CDR3 runs to 14 residues. DNA of the CDR3: TGTGCCAGCAGCGAGGACAGGGCGTCGGGTGAGCAGTTCTTC. Translating gives CASSEDRASGEQFF.

V gene TRBV6-2 or TRBV6-3 combines with J gene TRBJ2-7; D perhaps matches TRBD2 (6 bases). Trimming took 5 bases from V and 3 from J, leaving 20 bases between them. The CDR3 has 16 residues. Per the germline V gene, CDR1 is MNHEY and CDR2 is SVGEGT. In DNA form, the CDR3 reads TGTGCCAGCAGTGACCCCCCGGGCGGGGTTTTCTACGAGCAGTACTTC. As protein: CASSDPPGGVFYEQYF.

V is TRBV7-9 and J is TRBJ2-1; TRBD1 agrees at 9 bases. V shed 4 bases and J 2 bases; nucleotides not matched to a gene: 3. The CDR3 runs 15 residues. Germline loops: CDR1 SEHNR, CDR2 FQNEAQ (reference sequence). For the CDR3, the DNA is TGTGCCAGCAGCTCAGACAGGGGGGCCTACAATGAGCAGTTCTTC. Its translation: CASSSDRGAYNEQFF.

The chain employs TRBV9 and TRBJ2-1; the D gene is possibly TRBD1 (6 bases). V gave up 3 bases and J gave up 6 bases, with 13 bases separating them. The germline gives CDR1 SGDLS, CDR2 YYNGEE. This CDR3 region has 14 residues. The CDR3 region is CASSGTDISNEQFF. The DNA of the CDR3 is TGTGCCAGCAGCGGGACAGATATTAGCAATGAGCAGTTCTTC.

The CDR3 coding sequence is TGTGCCAGCAGCTTGGCCGTGGCGGGGACCCAGTACTTC. Protein product: CASSLAVAGTQYF. The J gene is TRBJ2-5, the V gene TRBV5-6; tentatively, D is TRBD2 (5 bases). The V gene lost 0 bases and the J gene lost 7 bases, with 10 bases spanning the gap. This CDR3 is 13 amino acids long. Germline V gene sequence: CDR1 SGHDT, CDR2 YYEEEE.

This CDR3 reads CASSPPTGNTEAFF. For the CDR3, the DNA is TGTGCCAGCTCACCACCAACAGGGAACACTGAAGCTTTCTTT. The V gene is TRBV18, the J gene TRBJ1-1; a possible D gene is TRBD1 (5 bases). The CDR3 contains 14 residues. V gave up 0 bases and J gave up 1 base, with 6 bases separating them. Looked up from germline, CDR1 is KGHSH and CDR2 is LQKENI.

This chain links TRBV24-1 with TRBJ2-2; TRBD1 might be the D (7 bases). CDR3 size: 16 residues. The ends were cut back, 12 bases at V and 4 bases at J, with 23 bases in the middle. Germline CDR1 reads KGHDR; CDR2 reads SFDVKD. In DNA, the CDR3 is TGTGCCGTCTCCTCAGGGGGGCAAGTCGGCACCGGGGAGCTGTTTTTT. Its translation is CAVSSGGQVGTGELFF.

The V and J genes are TRBV11-2 and TRBJ2-7; 8 bases are a match to TRBD1. Germline V lookup: CDR1 SGHAT, CDR2 FQNNGV. This CDR3 region has 15 residues. Trimming at V came to 0 bases and at J to 4 bases, leaving 5 bases not matched to a gene. CDR3 nucleotide sequence: TGTGCCAGCAGCTTAGACGGGACAGGTTTGTACGAGCAGTACTTC. It codes for CASSLDGTGLYEQYF.

J is TRBJ2-3 and V is TRBV12-3 or TRBV12-4; 9 nucleotides match TRBD1. Trimming took 8 bases from V and 6 from J; bases not matched to a gene: 6. The CDR3 runs to 13 residues. The CDR3 is CASRGTGLDTQYF. The CDR3 DNA is TGTGCCAGCCGCGGGACAGGGCTCGATACGCAGTATTTT.

This chain links TRBV7-2 with TRBJ2-7; 13 bases line up with TRBD2. V lost 6 bases to trimming and J lost 0 bases; unmatched junction nucleotides: 5. Germline CDR1 SGHTA, CDR2 FQGNSA. The CDR3 consists of 16 residues. CDR3 sequence (DNA): TGTGCCAGCAGTCGGACTAGCGGGGGCGCCTCCTACGAGCAGTACTTC. Residues: CASSRTSGGASYEQYF.

This clone was found once. The chain links TRBV6-1 to TRBJ1-6; TRBD1 matches 8 bases. This CDR3 is built from 17 residues. Germline V CDR1 and CDR2: MNHNS, SASEGT. The trim removed 4 bases at V and 1 base at J, leaving 6 bases unmatched. CDR3 in DNA: TGTGCCAGCAGTGTCCCAGGGGGCGAATCCTATAATTCACCCCTCCACTTT. This encodes CASSVPGGESYNSPLHF.

This clone was counted a few times. The chain recombines TRBV7-8 with TRBJ2-1; a weak D match, TRBD1 (6 bases). The CDR3 loop spans 16 amino acids. Germline V gives CDR1 SGHVS, CDR2 FQNEAQ. Trimming pared 5 bases from V and 6 bases from J, leaving 20 bases between. The CDR3 protein is CASSPGVSSRVNEQFF. The CDR3, as DNA: TGTGCCAGCAGCCCAGGGGTCTCGTCGAGGGTCAATGAGCAGTTCTTC.

This chain uses TRBV10-3 with TRBJ2-2; 10 bases are a match to TRBD2. Germline assignment: CDR1 ENHRY and CDR2 SYGVKD. With 0 bases clipped from V and 6 bases from J, the junction kept 4 bases outside the gene matches. The CDR3 spans 16 residues. The CDR3 DNA sequence: TGTGCCATCAGTGAGTCAGCGGGGGGGCTGCCCGGGGAGCTGTTTTTT. Amino acids: CAISESAGGLPGELFF.

The chain carries TRBV21-1 and TRBJ2-5; the DNA was not compared with TRBD1, the D call given in the table. TRBV21-1 is a documented pseudogene. This CDR3 contains 12 residues. This chain's CDR3 is CARTGQQETQYF. CDR3 in DNA: TGTGCCAGAACGGGACAGCAAGAGACCCAGTACTTC.